The 27 T cell receptor beta chains in this list originate from one sample, sequenced in a study of blood T cell repertoires in COVID-19. TCRdb keeps only in-frame clones here, not all; method: immunoSEQ multiplex PCR. The sample has 35,000 to 45,000 clones, about 76% seen once. Sequencing was done on a sample of peripheral blood. Source of these receptors: a man aged 70-80 years with active or convalescent COVID-19.

V gene TRBV2 combines with J gene TRBJ1-2; D unresolved. The CDR3 runs 13 residues. Germline-derived CDR1 and CDR2 are SNHLY and FYNNEI. Between the trimmed V and J ends, which lost 9 bases and 5 bases, there was a span of 16 bases. The CDR3 spells CASSRGGGYGYTF. The CDR3 bases are TGTGCCAGTTCTCGCGGAGGCGGGTATGGCTACACCTTC.

The chain combines TRBV19 with TRBJ2-3; 7 nucleotides match TRBD2. Trimming removed 4 bases from V and 1 base from J; junction bases left unmatched: 2. The CDR3 sequence is 14 residues long. Germline V CDR1 and CDR2: LNHDA, SQIVND (reference sequence). The CDR3: CASSTLAGTDTQYF. The CDR3 bases are TGTGCCAGTAGTACGCTAGCGGGCACAGATACGCAGTATTTT.

The rearrangement joins TRBV7-9 to TRBJ2-3; D possibly corresponds to TRBD2 (5 bases). There are 14 residues in the CDR3. The germline V gene encodes CDR1 SEHNR and CDR2 FQNEAQ (reference sequence). Trimming removed 2 bases from V and 2 bases from J, with 8 bases in between. CDR3 coding DNA: TGTGCCAGCAGCTTACAGACTACCACAGATACGCAGTATTTT. Its protein is CASSLQTTTDTQYF. Drawing the rest from reference TRBV7-9 and TRBJ2-3, the complete variable domain is DTGVSQNPRHKITKRGQNVTFRCDPISEHNRLYWYRQTLGQGPEFLTYFQNEAQLEKSRLLSDRFSAERPKGSFSTLEIQRTEQGDSAMYLCASSLQTTTDTQYFGPGTRLTVL.

This chain uses TRBV29-1 with TRBJ2-7; 7 bases match TRBD1. CDR1 and CDR2 from the germline V gene are SQVTM and ANQGSEA. This CDR3 comprises 15 residues. V gave up 5 bases and J gave up 2 bases; unmatched junction bases: 12. CDR3 sequence reads: CSVIHTGTAAYEQYF. The CDR3 nucleotides read TGCAGCGTTATACACACCGGGACAGCAGCCTACGAGCAGTACTTC.

To note about this clone: The same CDR3 arises from other DNA sequences in this sample as well. The chain carries TRBV19 and TRBJ1-2; 9 bases are a match to TRBD1. Germline CDR1 and CDR2: LNHDA and SQIVND (reference sequence). The trim removed 6 bases at V and 4 bases at J, leaving 12 bases unmatched. The CDR3 consists of 16 residues. The CDR3 nucleotides are TGTGCCAGTAGCCCACGACAGGGGGGCGATAGCTATGGCTACACCTTC. Protein sequence: CASSPRQGGDSYGYTF. Full variable domain (remainder filled in from reference TRBV19 and TRBJ1-2): DGGITQSPKYLFRKEGQNVTLSCEQNLNHDAMYWYRQDPGQGLRLIYYSQIVNDFQKGDIAEGYSVSREKKESFPLTVTSAQKNPTAFYLCASSPRQGGDSYGYTFGSGTRLTVV.

V gene TRBV7-6 combines with J gene TRBJ2-5, with 7 bases identical to TRBD2. V lost 0 bases to trimming and J lost 2 bases; unmatched junction nucleotides: 6. The CDR3 covers 16 residues. Per germline, CDR1 SGHVS and CDR2 FNYEAQ. For the CDR3, the DNA is TGTGCCAGCAGCTTAGCAGCTAGCGGCCTACAAGAGACCCAGTACTTC. Its protein is CASSLAASGLQETQYF.

This clone has just one count. The chain links TRBV7-8 to TRBJ1-1; D is unclear. The CDR3 has 14 amino acids. The germline V gene encodes CDR1 SGHVS and CDR2 FQNEAQ. Trimming removed 2 bases at V and 1 base at J, with 8 bases between. The CDR3 nucleotides read TGTGCCAGCAGCTTAATGGGCCAGAACACTGAAGCTTTCTTT. Translated: CASSLMGQNTEAFF.

The chain's CDR3 is CASNMPGTGDEKLFF. The CDR3 coding sequence is TGTGCCAGCAATATGCCCGGGACAGGGGATGAAAAACTGTTTTTT. The chain joins TRBV28 to TRBJ1-4, with 10 bases lining up with TRBD1. The CDR3 has 15 residues. Trimming removed 7 bases from V and 6 bases from J; junction bases left unmatched: 8. The germline gives CDR1 MDHEN, CDR2 SYDVKM.

This clone has a handful of counts. The chain recombines TRBV10-3 with TRBJ2-2, with a weak D call TRBD1 (5 bases). In germline, CDR1 is ENHRY, CDR2 SYGVKD. The CDR3 contains 14 residues. Trimming shortened V by 6 bases and J by 6 bases, and 14 bases separated the two germline ends. CDR3 sequence: CAISLDRSPGELFF. For the CDR3, the DNA is TGTGCCATCAGCTTAGACAGAAGTCCCGGGGAGCTGTTTTTT.

CDR3 loop: CAIAEGAYEQYF. The DNA for the CDR3 is TGTGCCATCGCCGAGGGGGCCTACGAGCAGTACTTC. This chain joins TRBV10-3 and TRBJ2-7; perhaps TRBD1 as D (6 bases). Germline V gene sequence: CDR1 ENHRY, CDR2 SYGVKD. This CDR3 region has 12 residues. The ends were cut back, 8 bases at V and 2 bases at J, with 10 bases in the middle.

This chain joins TRBV5-6 and TRBJ1-1; D remains ambiguous. There are 14 residues in the CDR3. Trimming took 1 base from V and 4 from J, leaving 11 bases between them. Per germline, CDR1 SGHDT and CDR2 YYEEEE. CDR3 region: CASSLFTLGTEAFF. CDR3 DNA sequence: TGTGCCAGCAGCTTGTTCACTCTTGGCACTGAAGCTTTCTTT.

This chain joins TRBV4-1 and TRBJ2-5, with 7 positions matching TRBD2. With 6 bases clipped from V and 3 bases from J, the junction kept 13 bases outside the gene matches. This CDR3 contains 16 residues. The V gene's germline CDR1 is MGHRA and CDR2 YSYEKL. CDR3 coding DNA: TGCGCCAGCAGTTTTGGAGGAGGGAGGGGTGAAGAGACCCAGTACTTC. Translation gives CASSFGGGRGEETQYF.

DNA for the CDR3: TGTGCCTGGAGTGCCGCCTACGAGCAGTACTTC. Its translation: CAWSAAYEQYF. V usage is TRBV30 and J usage is TRBJ2-7, with no clear D. Germline assignment: CDR1 GTSNPN and CDR2 SVGIG (reference sequence). CDR3 length equals 11 residues. Between the trimmed V and J ends, which lost 1 base and 2 bases, there was a span of 3 bases.

The rearrangement joins TRBV9 to TRBJ1-1; 8 bases align to TRBD1. V was pared by 6 bases and J by 10 bases, with 11 bases of the junction left unmatched. This CDR3 has 13 amino acids. Germline-derived CDR1 and CDR2 are SGDLS and YYNGEE. The chain's CDR3 is CASNPGTGVGAFF. The CDR3 DNA reads TGTGCCAGCAACCCCGGGACAGGCGTCGGAGCTTTCTTT.

The chain couples TRBV2 to TRBJ1-4, with unresolved D. The ends were cut back, 6 bases at V and 5 bases at J, with 10 bases in the middle. The germline V gene has CDR1 SNHLY and CDR2 FYNNEI. This CDR3 region has 13 residues. The DNA of the CDR3 is TGTGCCAGCAGGGTGTCGGAGAATGAAAAACTGTTTTTT. As protein: CASRVSENEKLFF.

The rearrangement links TRBV5-5 to TRBJ2-3; D is perhaps TRBD1 (6 bases). CDR1 is SGHKS and CDR2 is YYEKEE in the germline V gene (reference sequence). The ends were cut back, 5 bases at V and 8 bases at J, with 15 bases in the middle. This CDR3 contains 13 residues. The DNA for the CDR3 is TGTGCCAGCAGTACCACGGGACAAAGTACGCAGTATTTT. It is translated as CASSTTGQSTQYF.

The CDR3 is CASNPGVHSNQPQHF. The CDR3 DNA reads as TGTGCCAGTAATCCGGGGGTCCATAGCAATCAGCCCCAGCATTTT. The rearrangement links TRBV19 to TRBJ1-5; D may be TRBD1 (5 bases). Germline assignment: CDR1 LNHDA and CDR2 SQIVND (reference sequence). Trimming stripped 7 bases from V and 0 bases from J, with 13 bases between. This CDR3 region has 15 residues. Full variable domain (remainder filled in from reference TRBV19 and TRBJ1-5): DGGITQSPKYLFRKEGQNVTLSCEQNLNHDAMYWYRQDPGQGLRLIYYSQIVNDFQKGDIAEGYSVSREKKESFPLTVTSAQKNPTAFYLCASNPGVHSNQPQHFGDGTRLSIL.

This clone was observed a few times. The chain combines TRBV10-1 with TRBJ2-7, with D hard to call. This CDR3 is 15 amino acids long. V was shortened by 0 bases and J by 2 bases, with 11 bases between the two germline ends. Germline values: CDR1 WNHNN, CDR2 SYGVQD (reference sequence). CDR3 bases: TGCGCCAGCAGTGAGTCGACCGCCAGCGCCTACGAGCAGTACTTC. This codes for CASSESTASAYEQYF.

The CDR3 region is CASSETNPTRKYF. The CDR3 DNA is TGCGCCAGCAGTGAGACGAACCCTACGAGAAAGTACTTC. The chain carries TRBV10-2 and TRBJ2-7; D remains unclear. Trimming stripped 2 bases from V and 11 bases from J, with 16 bases between. Germline CDR1 and CDR2: WSHSY and SAAADI. The CDR3 has 13 residues.

This chain joins TRBV7-2 and TRBJ2-2; weak D call: TRBD1 (5 bases). V dropped 5 bases and J dropped 0 bases, with 7 bases sitting between them. The CDR3 has 14 amino acids. The germline V gene has CDR1 SGHTA and CDR2 FQGNSA. CDR3 sequence: CASSQTANTGELFF. CDR3 nucleotides: TGTGCCAGCAGCCAGACAGCGAACACCGGGGAGCTGTTTTTT.

The chain carries TRBV27 and TRBJ1-1; D remains unclear. Germline values: CDR1 MNHEY, CDR2 SMNVEV (reference sequence). V was shortened by 6 bases and J by 10 bases, with 18 bases between the two germline ends. The CDR3 has 13 residues. CDR3 nucleotides: TGTGCCAGCAGGGCCCCCGGGAACAAGCTAGCTTTCTTT. Translation: CASRAPGNKLAFF.

The J gene is TRBJ2-1, the V gene TRBV3-1 (or the pseudogene TRBV3-2); 10 nucleotides match TRBD2. Per the germline V gene, CDR1 is LGHDT and CDR2 is YNNKEL (reference sequence). The junction had 5 bases not matched to a gene; V was cut back by 2 bases and J by 4 bases. This CDR3 comprises 16 residues. This CDR3 reads CASSQRLAGQYNEQFF. CDR3 DNA: TGTGCCAGCAGCCAACGACTAGCGGGCCAGTACAATGAGCAGTTCTTC.

This clone was detected only a few times. The chain uses TRBV6-5 and TRBJ1-2, with TRBD1 matching over 8 bases. The CDR3 contains 14 residues. CDR1 and CDR2 (germline): MNHEY, SVGAGI. Trimming removed 6 bases from V and 10 bases from J; junction bases left unmatched: 13. CDR3 amino acids: CASSRLGQDRDYTF. CDR3 bases: TGTGCCAGCAGCCGTCTGGGACAGGACAGAGACTACACCTTC.

This clone appeared a few times. The V and J genes are TRBV7-9 and TRBJ2-3; D remains ambiguous. The germline V gene encodes CDR1 SEHNR and CDR2 FQNEAQ (reference sequence). V was trimmed by 1 base and J by 3 bases, leaving 5 bases between them. The CDR3 spans 13 residues. The CDR3 DNA reads TGTGCCAGCAGCTTAGTACAGACAGATACGCAGTATTTT. The encoded protein is CASSLVQTDTQYF.

This clone showed up just once. The V and J genes are TRBV14 and TRBJ2-1, with 11 bases identical to TRBD1. The CDR3 has 16 amino acids. Germline V gene data show CDR1 as SGHDN and CDR2 as FVKESK. With V trimmed by 1 base and J by 8 bases, 7 bases remained unmatched. The CDR3, as DNA: TGTGCCAGCAGCCAAGGCAGGACAGGGGGCATCGATGAGCAGTTCTTC. Encoded protein: CASSQGRTGGIDEQFF.

This sequence joins TRBV6-7 and TRBJ1-1, with 10 nucleotides matching TRBD1. TRBV6-7 is an ORF for which the function is uncertain. Trimming at V came to 2 bases and at J to 1 base, leaving 10 bases not matched to a gene. The CDR3 totals 18 residues. CDR3 nucleotides: TGTGCCAGCAGTTACAACCCACCGGGACAGGGGAAGAACACTGAAGCTTTCTTT. It specifies CASSYNPPGQGKNTEAFF.

In this sample, this clone turned up once. V gene TRBV5-4 combines with J gene TRBJ2-6; D not certain. Germline V CDR1 and CDR2: SGHNT, YYREEE (reference sequence). This CDR3 has 15 amino acids. V was cut by 3 bases and J by 0 bases, with 7 bases left in between. CDR3 DNA: TGTGCCAGCAGCTCTTGGGCCTCTGGGGCCAACGTCCTGACTTTC. Translated, it gives CASSSWASGANVLTF.